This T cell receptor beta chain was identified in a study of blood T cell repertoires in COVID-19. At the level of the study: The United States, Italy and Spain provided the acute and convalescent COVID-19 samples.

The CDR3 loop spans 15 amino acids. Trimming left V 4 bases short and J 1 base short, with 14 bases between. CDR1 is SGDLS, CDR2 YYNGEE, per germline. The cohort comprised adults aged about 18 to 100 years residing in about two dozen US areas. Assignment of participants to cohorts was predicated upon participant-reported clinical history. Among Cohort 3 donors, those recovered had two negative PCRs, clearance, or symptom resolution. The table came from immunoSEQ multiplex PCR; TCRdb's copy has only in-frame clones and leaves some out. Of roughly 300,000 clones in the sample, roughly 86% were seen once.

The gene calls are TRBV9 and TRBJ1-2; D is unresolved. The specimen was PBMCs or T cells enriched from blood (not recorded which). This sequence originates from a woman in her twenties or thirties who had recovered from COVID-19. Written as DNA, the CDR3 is TGTGCCAGCAGCCCTAGTCTCTACCTTAACTATGGCTACACCTTC. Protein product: CASSPSLYLNYGYTF.